Listed here are 6 T cell receptor beta chains from one sample, sequenced in a study of identical twins. Each CDR3 protein is one row after TCRdb ran MiXCR on the 5' RACE reads. This table has some 900,000 distinct CDR3 sequences, 9% to 15% appearing once. In addition, the sample was reused for a study of yellow fever vaccine responses in identical twins.

Sequenced input: PBMCs. Receptors were obtained from a woman between 18 and 30 years old in good health.

The chain carries TRBV20-1 and TRBJ1-2; the match to TRBD1 covers 9 bases. After removal of 6 bases from V and 7 bases from J, the junction contained 9 bases not matched to a gene. There are 13 residues in the CDR3. Germline CDR1 DFQATT, CDR2 SNEGSKA (reference sequence). CDR3 DNA: TGCAGTGCCGGGGACAGGGTATGGGGTGGCTACACCTTC. This sequence encodes CSAGDRVWGGYTF.

This clonotype was observed a handful of times. This rearrangement joins TRBV5-1 to TRBJ2-1, with 7 nucleotides matching TRBD1. The CDR3 runs to 15 residues. With 1 base clipped from V and 4 bases from J, the junction kept 5 bases outside the gene matches. CDR1 and CDR2 (germline): SGHRS, YFSETQ. The CDR3 bases are TGCGCCAGCAGCTTGCATACAGGGGCTTACAATGAGCAGTTCTTC. It is translated as CASSLHTGAYNEQFF.

This clonotype was counted at least ten times. The V gene is TRBV6-2 or TRBV6-3, the J gene TRBJ2-3; D possibly matches TRBD1 or TRBD2 (6 bases each). The CDR3 is made up of 14 amino acids. Per the germline V gene, CDR1 is MNHEY and CDR2 is SVGEGT. Trimming left V 2 bases short and J 2 bases short, with 8 bases between. Written as DNA, the CDR3 is TGTGCCAGCAGTTACGGGGGGCCCACAGATACGCAGTATTTT. Protein: CASSYGGPTDTQYF.

There are a few counts of this clonotype. The chain links TRBV7-9 to TRBJ2-1; 12 nucleotides line up with TRBD2. The CDR3 totals 15 residues. V gave up 5 bases and J gave up 8 bases; unmatched junction bases: 7. Germline CDR1 SEHNR, CDR2 FQNEAQ (reference sequence). The CDR3 sequence: CASSTTSGSKYEQFF. CDR3 coding DNA: TGTGCCAGCAGCACGACTAGCGGGAGTAAATATGAGCAGTTCTTC.

There are a few counts of this clonotype. The V gene is TRBV2, the J gene TRBJ2-7, with D possibly TRBD1 on 6 matching bases. Trimming pared 5 bases from V and 0 bases from J, leaving 14 bases between. The CDR3 contains 15 residues. Germline V gives CDR1 SNHLY, CDR2 FYNNEI. The CDR3 sequence: CASSWNRASSYEQYV. The CDR3 bases are TGTGCCAGCAGTTGGAACAGGGCTAGCTCCTACGAGCAGTACGTC.

This clonotype showed up just a few times. The V gene is TRBV2, the J gene TRBJ2-2, with D perhaps assigned TRBD1 or TRBD2 (5 bases each). V was trimmed by 7 bases and J by 2 bases, leaving 20 bases between them. This CDR3 is built from 17 residues. Germline V lookup: CDR1 SNHLY, CDR2 FYNNEI. The CDR3 DNA is TGTGCCAGCACCAACCCCCGGGACCCATATAACACCGGGGAGCTGTTTTTT. Translation: CASTNPRDPYNTGELFF.